This T cell receptor (beta chain) was observed in a study of T cells in Graves' hyperthyroidism and ophthalmopathy. Study at large: Blood from the periphery was taken at initial diagnosis, before any treatment.

Whole-study findings and limits: A model of 13 V-J features distinguished ophthalmopathy from stable hyperthyroidism. Median prediction lead before ophthalmopathy onset was about 6.5 months with the model.

Researchers took RNA transcripts and amplified the TCR beta CDR3 regions from them. First-round RT-PCR with HTBI primers amplified the TCR CDR3 region. TCRdb re-analysed the multiplex PCR reads in MiXCR, keeping a single row per CDR3 protein. The sample lists about 400,000 distinct CDR3 sequences, around 15% occurring once. The table lists this clonotype with a few counts. The antigen remains undetermined. An end of the junction does not agree with germline; a read error may underlie this. The sample was blood. This receptor was taken from a woman aged 60-75 years with Graves' ophthalmopathy.

CDR3: CASRSAGTENSPLHF. Written as DNA, the CDR3 is TGTGCCAGCAGAAGCGCCGGGACAGAAAATTCACCCCTCCACTTT. The chain joins TRBV5-1 to TRBJ1-6; 7 nucleotides align to TRBD1. The CDR3 covers 15 residues. Germline CDR1 and CDR2: SGHRS and YFSETQ.